Listed below are T cell receptor beta chains from one sample, sequenced in a study of PD-L1 blockade in urothelial cancer. Sequencing was performed with immunoSEQ multiplex PCR; in TCRdb, only in-frame clones are kept and a portion is missing. The repertoire holds some 67,000 clones, with approximately 88% as singletons. Sequencing used PBMCs, obtained around atezolizumab (anti-PD-L1) treatment. These receptors came from a man between 60 and 75 years old with urothelial cancer. The CDR3 runs from the conserved cysteine through the conserved F or W. Each record gives: V gene, D gene, clone size, J gene, CDR3 DNA, CDR3 protein. The D gene is left open where the match is weak. Clone size is given for some rows only: seen once, a few or many times, or a class if the clone is expanded.

>TRBV5-1|NA|NA|TRBJ1-4
TGCGCCAGCAGCTCCGGACAAACTGCAACTAATGAAAAACTGTTTTTT
CASSSGQTATNEKLFF
>TRBV13|NA|few|TRBJ2-7
TGTGCCAGCAGCGGAGGATACTCCTACGAGCAGTACTTC
CASSGGYSYEQYF
>TRBV18|TRBD1|once|TRBJ2-1
TGTGCCAGCTCACCACGGGACAGGGCCTACAATGAGCAGTTCTTC
CASSPRDRAYNEQFF
>TRBV5-6|TRBD2|NA|TRBJ2-5
TGTGCCAGCAGCTTGGTTGTTGGGACTAGCGGTCGCGAGACCCAGTACTTC
CASSLVVGTSGRETQYF
>TRBV5-6|TRBD1|NA|TRBJ2-7
TGTGCCAGCAGCGGAAAGGACAGGGGAATACCTGGCGAGCAGTACTTC
CASSGKDRGIPGEQYF
>TRBV5-5|TRBD1|NA|TRBJ2-7
TGTGCCAGCAGCCCCCGGGACAGTTCAGGAGAGCAGTACTTC
CASSPRDSSGEQYF
>TRBV6-1|NA|NA|TRBJ2-7
TGTGCCAGCGCGACAGCGGGCGGATCCTACGAGCAGTACTTC
CASATAGGSYEQYF
>TRBV10-3|NA|NA|TRBJ2-7
TGTGCCATCAGTGCCGGGACACCTTACGAGCAGTACTTC
CAISAGTPYEQYF
>TRBV11-2|NA|NA|TRBJ2-3
TGTGCCAGCAGCTTAGGGGGGGGCCTCACAGATACGCAGTATTTT
CASSLGGGLTDTQYF
>TRBV9|NA|NA|TRBJ1-5
TGTGCCAGCAGCGTAGGGACAGCTTCTAATCAGCCCCAGCATTTT
CASSVGTASNQPQHF
>TRBV7-9|TRBD1|NA|TRBJ1-2
TGTGCCAGCAGTCAGGGGGCAGGCTCTGTCTATGGCTACACCTTC
CASSQGAGSVYGYTF
>TRBV2|TRBD1|NA|TRBJ1-4
TGTGCCAGCAGTGAGTGGACAGGGGCGTCCTCTAATGAAAAACTGTTTTTT
CASSEWTGASSNEKLFF
>TRBV6-1|NA|NA|TRBJ1-5
TGTGCCAGCTTACGACAGAGCAATCAGCCCCAGCATTTT
CASLRQSNQPQHF
>TRBV27|TRBD2|few|TRBJ2-7
TGTGCCAGCACCGGCTATACTAGCGGGGGAGCTAGGTACGAGCAGTACTTC
CASTGYTSGGARYEQYF
>TRBV6-6|TRBD1|few|TRBJ2-7
TGTGCCAGCAGAGCTAGTACGGGACAGACCTACGAGCAGTACTTC
CASRASTGQTYEQYF
>TRBV4-1|NA|NA|TRBJ2-7
TGCGCCAGCAGCCAAGATAGCCAGGGCTACGAGCAGTACTTC
CASSQDSQGYEQYF
>TRBV19|TRBD1|once|TRBJ1-2
TGTGCCAGTACACCCGACCAGGGGGCGAGCGGCTACACCTTC
CASTPDQGASGYTF
>TRBV6-1|TRBD2|NA|TRBJ2-3
TGTGCCAGCAGTGCTGGACTAGCGGGGGGTGGAGATACGCAGTATTTT
CASSAGLAGGGDTQYF
>TRBV6-5|TRBD1|NA|TRBJ2-2
TGTGCCAGCAGTTCGGGACAGGTCACCGGGGAGCTGTTTTTT
CASSSGQVTGELFF
>TRBV1|NA|NA|TRBJ2-2
TGCACCAGCAGCCCCGGGACTAGCGGGAGGACAGGGGAGCTGTTTTTT
CTSSPGTSGRTGELFF
>TRBV19|NA|NA|TRBJ2-3
TGTGCCGGGGGGGCAGGTAACACAGATACGCAGTATTTT
CAGGAGNTDTQYF
>TRBV28|TRBD2|NA|TRBJ2-1
TGTGCCAGCGTTCTAGCGGGAGTCACGAATGAGCAGTTCTTC
CASVLAGVTNEQFF
>TRBV30|NA|NA|TRBJ2-4
TGTGCCTGGGAGGGGAGAACAGGGTGGAAAAACATTCAGTACTTC
CAWEGRTGWKNIQYF
>TRBV7-2|NA|NA|TRBJ1-1
TGTGCCAGCAGCTTAGCGGGGGGGAACACTGAAGCTTTCTTT
CASSLAGGNTEAFF
>TRBV29-1|TRBD1|NA|TRBJ1-2
TGCAGCATCAGGGGGAACTATGGCTACACCTTC
CSIRGNYGYTF
>TRBV5-4|TRBD1|NA|TRBJ2-5
TGTGCCAGCAGCTTGGTGTCAGGGGGCTTGGAGACCCAGTACTTC
CASSLVSGGLETQYF
>TRBV30|NA|NA|TRBJ1-6
TGTGCCTGGAGTGGGTTGTCGGGAACCAATTCACCCCTCCACTTT
CAWSGLSGTNSPLHF